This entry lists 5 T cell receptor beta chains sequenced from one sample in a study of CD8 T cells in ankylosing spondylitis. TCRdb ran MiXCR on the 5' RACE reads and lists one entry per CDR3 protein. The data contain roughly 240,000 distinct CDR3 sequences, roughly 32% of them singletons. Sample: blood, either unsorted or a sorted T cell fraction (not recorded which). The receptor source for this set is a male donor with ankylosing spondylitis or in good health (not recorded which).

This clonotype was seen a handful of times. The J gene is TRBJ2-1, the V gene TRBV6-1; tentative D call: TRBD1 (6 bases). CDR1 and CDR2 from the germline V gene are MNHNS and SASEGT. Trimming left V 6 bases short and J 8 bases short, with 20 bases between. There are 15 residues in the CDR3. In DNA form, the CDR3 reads TGTGCCAGCAGGCCCGTGACAGGCCCAAGGGATGAGCAGTTCTTC. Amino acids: CASRPVTGPRDEQFF.

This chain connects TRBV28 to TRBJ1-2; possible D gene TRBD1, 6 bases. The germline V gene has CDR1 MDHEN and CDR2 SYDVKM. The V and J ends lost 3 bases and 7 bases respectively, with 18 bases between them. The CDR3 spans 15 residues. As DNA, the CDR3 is TGTGCCAGCAGTTTCGGGCAGGGGCCTCCAGGTGGCTACACCTTC. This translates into CASSFGQGPPGGYTF.

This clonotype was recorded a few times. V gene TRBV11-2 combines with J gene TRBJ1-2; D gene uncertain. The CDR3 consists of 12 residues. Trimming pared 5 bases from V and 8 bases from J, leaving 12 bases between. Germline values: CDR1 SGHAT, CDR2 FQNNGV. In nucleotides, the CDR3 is TGTGCCAGCAGCCTTGGTGAACACGGCTACACCTTC. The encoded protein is CASSLGEHGYTF. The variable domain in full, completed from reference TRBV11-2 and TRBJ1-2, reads EAGVAQSPRYKIIEKRQSVAFWCNPISGHATLYWYQQILGQGPKLLIQFQNNGVVDDSQLPKDRFSAERLKGVDSTLKIQPAKLEDSAVYLCASSLGEHGYTFGSGTRLTVV.

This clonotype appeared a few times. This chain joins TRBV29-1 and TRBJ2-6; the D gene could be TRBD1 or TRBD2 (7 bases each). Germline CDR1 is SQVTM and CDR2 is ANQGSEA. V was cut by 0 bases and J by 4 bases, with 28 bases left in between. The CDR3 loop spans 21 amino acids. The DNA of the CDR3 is TGCAGCGTTGAAGAGGCGATAAGGGGAGGGGGCGCGGGCTCCGGGGCCAACGTCCTGACTTTC. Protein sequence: CSVEEAIRGGGAGSGANVLTF.

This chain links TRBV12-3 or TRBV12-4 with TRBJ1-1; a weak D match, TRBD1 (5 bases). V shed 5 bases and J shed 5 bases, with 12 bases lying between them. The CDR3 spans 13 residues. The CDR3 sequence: CASSDGWGTEAFF. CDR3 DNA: TGTGCCAGCAGTGACGGTTGGGGGACTGAAGCTTTCTTT.